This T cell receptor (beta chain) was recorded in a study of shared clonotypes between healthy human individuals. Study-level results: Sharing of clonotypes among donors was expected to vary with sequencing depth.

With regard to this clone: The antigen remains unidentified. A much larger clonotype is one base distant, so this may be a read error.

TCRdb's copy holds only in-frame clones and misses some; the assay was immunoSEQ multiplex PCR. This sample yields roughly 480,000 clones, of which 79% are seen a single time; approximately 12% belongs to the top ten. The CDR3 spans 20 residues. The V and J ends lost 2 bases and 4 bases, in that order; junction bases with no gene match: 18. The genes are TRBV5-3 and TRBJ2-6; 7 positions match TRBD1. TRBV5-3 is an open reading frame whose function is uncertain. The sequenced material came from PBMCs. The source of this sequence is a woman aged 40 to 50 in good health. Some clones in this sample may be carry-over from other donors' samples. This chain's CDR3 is CARSFPRDSCKFAGANVLTF. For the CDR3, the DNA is TGTGCCAGAAGCTTCCCCCGGGACAGCTGCAAGTTCGCCGGGGCCAACGTCCTGACTTTC.